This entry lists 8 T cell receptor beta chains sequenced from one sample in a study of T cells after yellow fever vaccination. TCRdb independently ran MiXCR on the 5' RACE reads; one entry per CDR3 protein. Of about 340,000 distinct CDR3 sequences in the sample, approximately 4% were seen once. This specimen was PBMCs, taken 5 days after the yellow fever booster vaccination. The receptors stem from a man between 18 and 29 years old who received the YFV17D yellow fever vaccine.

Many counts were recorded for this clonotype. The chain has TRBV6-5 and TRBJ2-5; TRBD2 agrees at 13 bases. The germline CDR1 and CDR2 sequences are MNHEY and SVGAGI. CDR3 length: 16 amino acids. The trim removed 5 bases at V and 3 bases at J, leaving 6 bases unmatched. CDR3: CASSDPGLAGKETQYF. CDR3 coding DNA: TGTGCCAGCAGTGACCCGGGACTAGCGGGGAAAGAGACCCAGTACTTC.

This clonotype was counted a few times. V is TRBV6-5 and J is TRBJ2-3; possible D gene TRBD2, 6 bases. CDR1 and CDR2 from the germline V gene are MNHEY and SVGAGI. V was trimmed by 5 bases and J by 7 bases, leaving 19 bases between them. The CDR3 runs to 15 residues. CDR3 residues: CASSDRDWGGYTQYF. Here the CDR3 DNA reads TGTGCCAGCAGTGACCGGGACTGGGGAGGCTATACGCAGTATTTT.

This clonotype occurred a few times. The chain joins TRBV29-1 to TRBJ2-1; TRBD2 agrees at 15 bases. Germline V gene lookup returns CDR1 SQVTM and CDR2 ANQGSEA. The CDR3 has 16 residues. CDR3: CTGTSGGKGSYNEQFF. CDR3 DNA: TGCACTGGGACTAGCGGGGGGAAGGGGTCGTACAATGAGCAGTTCTTC.

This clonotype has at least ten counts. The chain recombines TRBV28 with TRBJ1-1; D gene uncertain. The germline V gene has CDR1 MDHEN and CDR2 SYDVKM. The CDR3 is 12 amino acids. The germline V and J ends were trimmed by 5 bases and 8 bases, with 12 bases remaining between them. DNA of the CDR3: TGTGCCAGCAGTCACTGGGGAGGGGAAGCTTTCTTT. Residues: CASSHWGGEAFF.

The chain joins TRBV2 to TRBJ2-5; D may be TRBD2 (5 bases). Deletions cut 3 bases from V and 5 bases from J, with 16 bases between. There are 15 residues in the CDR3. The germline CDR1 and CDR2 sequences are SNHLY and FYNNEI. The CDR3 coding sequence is TGTGCCAGCAGTGATCCTACGGTCGGGGATGAGACCCAGTACTTC. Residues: CASSDPTVGDETQYF.

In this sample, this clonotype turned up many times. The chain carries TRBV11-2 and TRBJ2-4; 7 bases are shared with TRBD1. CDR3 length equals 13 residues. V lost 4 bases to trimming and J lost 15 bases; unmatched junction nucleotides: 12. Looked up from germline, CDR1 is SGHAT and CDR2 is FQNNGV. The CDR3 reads CASSSPGQPDRYF. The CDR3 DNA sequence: TGTGCCAGCAGCTCTCCGGGACAGCCCGATCGGTACTTC.

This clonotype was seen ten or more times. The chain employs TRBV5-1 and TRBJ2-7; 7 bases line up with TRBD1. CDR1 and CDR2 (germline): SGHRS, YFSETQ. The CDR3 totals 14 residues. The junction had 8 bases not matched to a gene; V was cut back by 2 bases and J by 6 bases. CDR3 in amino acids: CASSLQGPAGEQYV. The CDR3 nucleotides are TGCGCCAGCAGCTTACAGGGGCCTGCGGGCGAGCAGTACGTC.

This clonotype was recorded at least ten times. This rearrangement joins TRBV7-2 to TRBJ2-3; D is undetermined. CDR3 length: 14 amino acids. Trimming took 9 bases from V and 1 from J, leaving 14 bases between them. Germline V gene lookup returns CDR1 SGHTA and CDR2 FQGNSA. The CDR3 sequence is CASSSPWGTDTQYF. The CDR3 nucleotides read TGTGCCAGTTCCTCCCCCTGGGGCACAGATACGCAGTATTTT. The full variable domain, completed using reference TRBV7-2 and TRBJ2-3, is GAGVSQSPSNKVTEKGKDVELRCDPISGHTALYWYRQSLGQGLEFLIYFQGNSAPDKSGLPSDRFSAERTGGSVSTLTIQRTQQEDSAVYLCASSSPWGTDTQYFGPGTRLTVL.